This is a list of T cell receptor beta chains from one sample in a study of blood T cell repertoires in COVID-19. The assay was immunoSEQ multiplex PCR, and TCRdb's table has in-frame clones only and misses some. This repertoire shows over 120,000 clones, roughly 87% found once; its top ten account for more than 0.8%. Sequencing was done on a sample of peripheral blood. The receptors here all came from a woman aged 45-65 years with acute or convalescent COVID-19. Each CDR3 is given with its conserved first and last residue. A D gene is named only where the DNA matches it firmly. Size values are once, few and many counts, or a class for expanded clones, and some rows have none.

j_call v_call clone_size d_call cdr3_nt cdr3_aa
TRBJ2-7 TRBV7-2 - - TGTGCCAGCAGCCTTGCCCCCGGGTCCTACGAGCAGTACTTC CASSLAPGSYEQYF
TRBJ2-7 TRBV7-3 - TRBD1 TGTGCCAGCAGCCCATCCATGACAGGGATCTACGAGCAGTACTTC CASSPSMTGIYEQYF
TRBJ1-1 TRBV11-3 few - TGTGCCAGCAGCTTATCCGAGGGAGGAGGATGGACTGAAGCTTTCTTT CASSLSEGGGWTEAFF
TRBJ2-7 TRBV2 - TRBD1 TGTGCCAGCAGTGCGGACAGGGTCAACTCCTACGAGCAGTACTTC CASSADRVNSYEQYF
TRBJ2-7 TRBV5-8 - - TGTGCCAGCAGCTTGTCCCCTCGCGAGCAGTACTTC CASSLSPREQYF
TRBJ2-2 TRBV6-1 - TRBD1 TGTGCCAGCAGTGATGGGGCAGGGGGGAACACCGGGGAGCTGTTTTTT CASSDGAGGNTGELFF
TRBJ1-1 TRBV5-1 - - TGCGCCAGCAGCTCGTCGAGTGTTGAAGCTTTCTTT CASSSSSVEAFF
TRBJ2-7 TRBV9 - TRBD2 TGTGCCAGCAGCGGGAGCGGGAGGCTCTCCTACGAGCAGTACTTC CASSGSGRLSYEQYF
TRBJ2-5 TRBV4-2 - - TGTGCCAGCAGCCAAGGACAGCTCCAAGAGACCCAGTACTTC CASSQGQLQETQYF
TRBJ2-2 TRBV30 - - TGTGCCTGGATCTTCACCGGGGAGCTGTTTTTT CAWIFTGELFF
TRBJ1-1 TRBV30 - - TGTGCCTGGGGCCCCGTGGAGGGTTACACTGAAGCTTTCTTT CAWGPVEGYTEAFF
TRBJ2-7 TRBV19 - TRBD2 TGTGCCAGTAGTCGACTAGCGGGGCCGAAGACCTACGAGCAGTACTTC CASSRLAGPKTYEQYF
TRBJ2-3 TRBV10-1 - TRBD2 TGCGCCAGCAGTGAGTCGGTGCGCGGGGGGACGACAGATACGCAGTATTTT CASSESVRGGTTDTQYF
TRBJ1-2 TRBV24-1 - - TGTGCCACCAGTGATTTTGGGACTGCCTATGGCTACACCTTC CATSDFGTAYGYTF
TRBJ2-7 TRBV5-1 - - TGCGCCAGCAGCTTGCCTTCGGACTACTCCTACGAGCAGTACTTC CASSLPSDYSYEQYF
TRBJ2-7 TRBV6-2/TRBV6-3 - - TGTGCCAGCAGTTATCGGCGGGTACCGAAGTCCTACGAGCAGTACTTC CASSYRRVPKSYEQYF
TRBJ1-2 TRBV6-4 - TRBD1 TGTGCCAGCAGTGACTTCGGGGACAGGGTAGCGGGCTATGGCTACACCTTC CASSDFGDRVAGYGYTF
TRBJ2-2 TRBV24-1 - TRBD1 TGTGCCACCAGGGAGGGACAGGCGAACACCGGGGAGCTGTTTTTT CATREGQANTGELFF
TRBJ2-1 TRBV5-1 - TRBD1 TGCGCCAGCAGCCGGACAGGGCGTTTAGACAATGAGCAGTTCTTC CASSRTGRLDNEQFF
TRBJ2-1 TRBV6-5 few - TGTGCCATCCAAAGGGGCGGGACAGAAAGCAATGAGCAGTTCTTC CAIQRGGTESNEQFF
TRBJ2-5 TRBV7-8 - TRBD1 TGTGCCAGCAGTTCGGGACAGCAAGAGACCCAGTACTTC CASSSGQQETQYF
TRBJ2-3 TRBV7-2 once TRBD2 TGTGCCAGCAGCTCTTTAGCGGGATCCACAGATACGCAGTATTTT CASSSLAGSTDTQYF
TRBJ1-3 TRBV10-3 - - TGTGCCATCAAGCGCGAGGTTTCGGGAAACACCATATATTTT CAIKREVSGNTIYF
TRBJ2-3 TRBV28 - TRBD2 TGTGCCAGCAGTTCCCCGGGACTAGCGGGGGCTCCTAGCACAGATACGCAGTATTTT CASSSPGLAGAPSTDTQYF
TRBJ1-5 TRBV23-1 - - TGCGCCAGCAGTCTCTCGAGGGGGTATCAGCCCCAGCATTTT CASSLSRGYQPQHF
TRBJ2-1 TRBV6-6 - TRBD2 TGTGCCAGCAGTCCACACCTACTAGCGGGGGGAAACAATGAGCAGTTCTTC CASSPHLLAGGNNEQFF
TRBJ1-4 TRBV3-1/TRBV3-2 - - TGTGCCAGCAGCCGCCCACAGGGCCTCACTAATGAAAAACTGTTTTTT CASSRPQGLTNEKLFF
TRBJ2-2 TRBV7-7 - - TGTGCCAGCAGCTTAGCGACAGCCGGCACCGGGGAGCTGTTTTTT CASSLATAGTGELFF
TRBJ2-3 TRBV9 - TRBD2 TGTGCCAGCAGCGTAGGTGCGGGGGGCATGCAGTATTTT CASSVGAGGMQYF
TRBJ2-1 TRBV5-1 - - TGCGCCAGCAGCTTGGGTAGCGGCGGGAACAATGAGCAGTTCTTC CASSLGSGGNNEQFF
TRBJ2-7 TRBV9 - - TGTGCCAGCAGCGTAGAAGCAGGGCCCCACTCCTACGAGCAGTACTTC CASSVEAGPHSYEQYF
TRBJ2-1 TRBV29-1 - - TGCAGCGTTGGGGAGAGCTCCTACAATGAGCAGTTCTTC CSVGESSYNEQFF
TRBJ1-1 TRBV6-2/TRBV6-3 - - TGTGCCAGCAGCCTAGAGTTGAACACTGAAGCTTTCTTT CASSLELNTEAFF
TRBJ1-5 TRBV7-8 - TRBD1 TGTGCCAGCAGTTTAACAGGGGGGGGACAGCCCCAGCATTTT CASSLTGGGQPQHF
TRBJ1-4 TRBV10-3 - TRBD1 TGTGCCATCAGTAACGGACAGGGAGATGAAAAACTGTTTTTT CAISNGQGDEKLFF
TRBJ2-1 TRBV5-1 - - TGCGCCAGCAGCTTGGATATGGGAGAGTCCCACTACAATGAGCAGTTCTTC CASSLDMGESHYNEQFF
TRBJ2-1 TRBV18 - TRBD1 TGTGCCAGCTCACTAGACAGGGGTAACAAGAATGAGCAGTTCTTC CASSLDRGNKNEQFF